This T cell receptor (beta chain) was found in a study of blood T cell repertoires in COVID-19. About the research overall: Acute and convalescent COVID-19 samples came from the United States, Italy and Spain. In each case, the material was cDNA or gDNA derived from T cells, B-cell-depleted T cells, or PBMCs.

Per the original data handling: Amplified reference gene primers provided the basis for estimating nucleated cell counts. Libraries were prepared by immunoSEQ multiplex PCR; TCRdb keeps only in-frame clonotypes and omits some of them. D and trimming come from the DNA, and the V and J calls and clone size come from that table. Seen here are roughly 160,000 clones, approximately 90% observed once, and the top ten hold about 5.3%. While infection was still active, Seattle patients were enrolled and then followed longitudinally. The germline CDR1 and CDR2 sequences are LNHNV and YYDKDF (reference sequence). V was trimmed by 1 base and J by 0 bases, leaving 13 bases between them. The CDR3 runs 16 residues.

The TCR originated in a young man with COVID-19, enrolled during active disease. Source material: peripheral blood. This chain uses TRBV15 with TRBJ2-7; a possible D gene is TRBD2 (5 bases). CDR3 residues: CATSRGSGKGSYEQYF. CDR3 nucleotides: TGTGCCACCAGCAGAGGCTCGGGGAAGGGCTCCTACGAGCAGTACTTC.